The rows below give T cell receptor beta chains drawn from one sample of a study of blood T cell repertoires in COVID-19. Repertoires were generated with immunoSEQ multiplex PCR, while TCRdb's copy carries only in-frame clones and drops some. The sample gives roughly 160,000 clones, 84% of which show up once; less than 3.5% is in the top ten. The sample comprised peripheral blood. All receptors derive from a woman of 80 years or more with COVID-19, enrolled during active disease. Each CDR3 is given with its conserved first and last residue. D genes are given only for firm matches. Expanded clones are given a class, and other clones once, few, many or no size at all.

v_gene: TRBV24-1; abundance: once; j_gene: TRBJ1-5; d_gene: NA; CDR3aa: CATSDVGWNQPQHF; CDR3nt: TGTGCCACCAGTGATGTGGGCTGGAACCAGCCCCAGCATTTT
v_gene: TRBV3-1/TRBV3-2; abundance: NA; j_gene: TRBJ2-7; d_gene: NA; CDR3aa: CASSPQREPSYEQYF; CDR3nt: TGTGCCAGCAGCCCCCAGAGGGAGCCATCGTACGAGCAGTACTTC
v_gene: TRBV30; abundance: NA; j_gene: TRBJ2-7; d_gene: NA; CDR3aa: CAWTRAYEQYF; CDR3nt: TGTGCCTGGACACGAGCCTACGAGCAGTACTTC
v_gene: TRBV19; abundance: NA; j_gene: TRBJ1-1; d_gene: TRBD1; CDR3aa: CASLDRGYDTEAFF; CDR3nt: TGTGCCAGCCTGGACAGGGGCTATGACACTGAAGCTTTCTTT
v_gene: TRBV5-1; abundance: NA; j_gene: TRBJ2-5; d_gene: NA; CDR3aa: CASSLVGGLRETQYF; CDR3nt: TGCGCCAGCAGCTTGGTCGGGGGACTCAGGGAGACCCAGTACTTC
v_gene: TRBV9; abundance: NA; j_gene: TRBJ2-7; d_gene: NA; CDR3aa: CASSGRVGSLYEQYF; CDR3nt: TGTGCCAGCAGCGGGAGGGTAGGGAGTCTCTACGAGCAGTACTTC
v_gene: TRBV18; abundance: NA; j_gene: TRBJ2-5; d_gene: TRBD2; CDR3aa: CASSPLSGAQETQYF; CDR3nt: TGTGCCAGCTCACCACTAAGCGGGGCACAAGAGACCCAGTACTTC
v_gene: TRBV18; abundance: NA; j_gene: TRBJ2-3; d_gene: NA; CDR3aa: CASSPLGGRDTQYF; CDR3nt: TGTGCCAGCTCCCCGTTGGGGGGTAGAGATACGCAGTATTTT
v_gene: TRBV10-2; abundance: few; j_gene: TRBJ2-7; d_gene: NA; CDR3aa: CASRAPGGDEQYF; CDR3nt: TGCGCCAGCCGAGCACCGGGTGGAGACGAGCAGTACTTC
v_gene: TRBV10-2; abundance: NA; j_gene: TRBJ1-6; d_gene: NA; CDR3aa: CASAREINSPLHF; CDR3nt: TGCGCCAGCGCCCGGGAGATTAATTCACCCCTCCACTTT
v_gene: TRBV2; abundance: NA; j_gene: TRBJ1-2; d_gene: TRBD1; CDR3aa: CASSAQGFGYTF; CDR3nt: TGTGCCAGCAGTGCACAGGGGTTTGGCTACACCTTC
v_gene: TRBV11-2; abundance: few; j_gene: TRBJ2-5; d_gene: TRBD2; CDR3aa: CASSVAGGEETQYF; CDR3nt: TGTGCCAGCAGCGTAGCGGGAGGAGAAGAGACCCAGTACTTC